A selection of T cell receptor beta chains follows, all from one sample in a study of shared clonotypes between healthy human individuals. TCRdb keeps only in-frame clones here, not all; method: immunoSEQ multiplex PCR. The sample shows about 590,000 clones, around 95% of them seen only once. The material sequenced was naive CD8+ T cells sorted from blood. These TCRs come from a woman in her twenties or thirties in good health. CDR3s include the opening cysteine and the closing phenylalanine or tryptophan. The order of the fields is D gene, J gene, clone size, V gene, CDR3 protein, CDR3 DNA. The D gene is left open where the match is weak. Size is omitted from some rows. Given values are once, few, many or a class for expanded clones.

NA	TRBJ2-7	once	TRBV5-1	CASSFEGGLYEQYF	TGCGCCAGCAGCTTTGAAGGTGGACTCTACGAGCAGTACTTC
TRBD2	TRBJ2-5	once	TRBV28	CASSLAGLARLKTQYF	TGTGCCAGCAGTTTGGCGGGACTAGCTCGCTTGAAGACCCAGTACTTC
TRBD2	TRBJ2-7	NA	TRBV28	CASSLEAGGPAEQYF	TGTGCCAGCAGCCTAGAGGCGGGAGGGCCCGCCGAGCAGTACTTC
NA	TRBJ2-7	NA	TRBV13	CASSLGLGPTEQYF	TGTGCCAGCAGCTTAGGGCTGGGACCAACCGAGCAGTACTTC
NA	TRBJ2-7	NA	TRBV9	CASSPQGGHYEQYF	TGTGCCAGCAGCCCCCAGGGGGGGCACTACGAGCAGTACTTC
TRBD2	TRBJ2-3	NA	TRBV9	CASSRPTSGGGGRTDTQYF	TGTGCCAGCAGCCGACCTACTAGCGGAGGGGGGGGACGCACAGATACGCAGTATTTT
NA	TRBJ1-1	NA	TRBV6-1	CAILENTEAFF	TGTGCCATCCTAGAGAACACTGAAGCTTTCTTT
NA	TRBJ2-7	NA	TRBV6-6	CASTVQGSRGEQYF	TGTGCCAGCACTGTCCAGGGGTCTAGGGGGGAGCAGTACTTC
NA	TRBJ2-7	once	TRBV5-5	CASSVDSAYEQYF	TGTGCCAGCAGCGTGGACAGTGCCTACGAGCAGTACTTC
NA	TRBJ2-3	NA	TRBV6-5	CASRNAGWGTDTQYF	TGTGCCAGCCGAAACGCGGGATGGGGCACAGATACGCAGTATTTT
NA	TRBJ2-1	NA	TRBV28	CASSRGSRDSYNEQFF	TGTGCCAGCAGTAGGGGGTCCCGGGACTCCTACAATGAGCAGTTCTTC
NA	TRBJ2-2	NA	TRBV7-9	CASSRDSTGELFF	TGTGCCAGCAGCCGGGACTCTACCGGGGAGCTGTTTTTT
NA	TRBJ2-2	NA	TRBV5-1	CASSLYTGELFF	TGCGCCAGCAGCCTCTACACCGGGGAGCTGTTTTTT
TRBD1	TRBJ2-7	NA	TRBV10-3	CAIRGQGVSYEQYF	TGTGCCATCAGGGGACAGGGTGTCTCCTACGAGCAGTACTTC
NA	TRBJ2-1	once	TRBV7-9	CASSSTGGREQFF	TGTGCCAGCAGCTCGACTGGTGGTAGGGAGCAGTTCTTC
NA	TRBJ1-1	NA	TRBV7-8	CASSPGVADTEAFF	TGTGCCAGCAGCCCGGGCGTGGCGGACACTGAAGCTTTCTTT
NA	TRBJ2-7	NA	TRBV7-9	CASTGKGSRDEQYF	TGTGCCAGCACAGGGAAGGGCTCCCGGGACGAGCAGTACTTC
NA	TRBJ2-1	NA	TRBV20-1	CSASSHEQFF	TGCAGTGCTAGCTCCCATGAGCAGTTCTTC
NA	TRBJ2-7	NA	TRBV6-5	CASSYSSGHQSYEQYF	TGTGCCAGCAGTTACTCGAGTGGGCACCAGTCCTACGAGCAGTACTTC
NA	TRBJ2-7	NA	TRBV6-1	CASSDTSYEQYF	TGTGCCAGCAGTGACACCTCCTACGAGCAGTACTTC
NA	TRBJ2-2	NA	TRBV7-8	CASIPEAGELFF	TGTGCCAGCATCCCTGAAGCCGGGGAGCTGTTTTTT
NA	TRBJ2-1	NA	TRBV5-4	CASSLDGGTQFF	TGTGCCAGCAGCTTGGATGGCGGTACCCAGTTCTTC
NA	TRBJ2-3	NA	TRBV21-1	CASSKTSTDTQYF	TGTGCCAGCAGCAAAACAAGCACAGATACGCAGTATTTT
TRBD2	TRBJ2-1	NA	TRBV4-1	CASSQGGTSGSSYNEQFF	TGCGCCAGCAGCCAGGGAGGGACTAGCGGGAGCTCCTACAATGAGCAGTTCTTC
TRBD1	TRBJ1-1	NA	TRBV30	CAWQGATEAFF	TGTGCCTGGCAGGGGGCCACTGAAGCTTTCTTT
TRBD2	TRBJ2-5	NA	TRBV9	CASSAGLEQYF	TGTGCCAGCAGCGCGGGACTAGAGCAGTACTTC
NA	TRBJ2-1	NA	TRBV15	CATSRGRAEGNEQFF	TGTGCCACCAGCAGAGGAAGAGCGGAGGGGAATGAGCAGTTCTTC
TRBD2	TRBJ2-3	NA	TRBV5-6	CASSLGLAEGGSTDTQYF	TGTGCCAGCAGCTTGGGACTAGCGGAGGGGGGCAGCACAGATACGCAGTATTTT
TRBD1	TRBJ2-7	NA	TRBV27	CASSLPPGTGHPYEQYF	TGTGCCAGCAGTTTACCGCCCGGGACAGGGCACCCCTACGAGCAGTACTTC
NA	TRBJ2-7	NA	TRBV5-1	CASSDEGPAYEQYF	TGCGCCAGCAGCGACGAGGGCCCAGCCTACGAGCAGTACTTC
TRBD1	TRBJ1-2	NA	TRBV5-1	CASSLWTGEGNYGYTF	TGCGCCAGCAGCTTGTGGACAGGGGAGGGTAACTATGGCTACACCTTC
NA	TRBJ2-7	NA	TRBV29-1	CSVEYTTRGVYEQYF	TGCAGCGTTGAGTATACGACTAGGGGAGTTTACGAGCAGTACTTC
NA	TRBJ2-1	few	TRBV12-5	CASGSGPGFYNEQFF	TGTGCTAGTGGTTCGGGACCGGGATTTTACAATGAGCAGTTCTTC
TRBD1	TRBJ2-7	NA	TRBV6-5	CASSYSGTGRYEQYF	TGTGCCAGCAGTTACTCCGGGACAGGACGCTACGAGCAGTACTTC
NA	TRBJ2-2	NA	TRBV5-4	CASSPQLDTGELFF	TGTGCCAGCAGCCCGCAACTAGACACCGGGGAGCTGTTTTTT
NA	TRBJ2-1	NA	TRBV4-2	CASSQVLGNEQFF	TGTGCCAGCAGCCAAGTTTTAGGGAATGAGCAGTTCTTC